This T cell receptor (beta chain) was obtained from a study of memory CD4+ T cells and cytomegalovirus serostatus. The junction had 4 bases not matched to a gene; V was cut back by 4 bases and J by 4 bases. The CDR3 is made up of 14 amino acids. Germline V lookup: CDR1 SGHRS, CDR2 YFSETQ. Single viable CD3+CD4+CD8-CD45RO+ cells were sorted as the memory CD4+ T cells. Serum IgG to CMV pp150, pp28, p38 and p52 defined serostatus. After thawing, CD4+ T cells were positively selected. Assay used: immunoSEQ multiplex PCR; TCRdb lists only in-frame clones, some missing. The repertoire has tens of thousands of clones, about 73% of them found once; the top ten carry 0.5% to 0.7%. Note on this clone: Its antigen is as yet unknown.

Whole-study findings and limits: Each of 60 to 80 CMV-associated TCRbeta sequences occurred in one to five individuals.

The source material was memory CD4+ T cells from blood. The source is an adult in good health and CMV-seronegative. V gene TRBV5-1 combines with J gene TRBJ2-2; 7 nucleotides align to TRBD1. The chain's CDR3 is CASSRQGITGELFF. The CDR3 DNA follows: TGCGCCAGCAGCCGACAGGGTATCACCGGGGAGCTGTTTTTT.